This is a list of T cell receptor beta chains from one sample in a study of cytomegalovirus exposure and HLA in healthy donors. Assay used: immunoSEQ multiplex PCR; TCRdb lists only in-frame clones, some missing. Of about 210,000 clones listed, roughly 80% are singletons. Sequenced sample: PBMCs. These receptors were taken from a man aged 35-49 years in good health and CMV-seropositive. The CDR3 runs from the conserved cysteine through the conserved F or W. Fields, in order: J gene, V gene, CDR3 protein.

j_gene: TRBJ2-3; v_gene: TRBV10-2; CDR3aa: CASSPLQDTDTQYF
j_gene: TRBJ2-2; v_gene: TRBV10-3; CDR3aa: CAISESGLAGANTGELFF
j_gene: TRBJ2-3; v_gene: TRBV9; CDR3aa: CASSRVAGGLTDTQYF
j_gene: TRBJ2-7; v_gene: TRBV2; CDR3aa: CASSGGTLAAEQYF
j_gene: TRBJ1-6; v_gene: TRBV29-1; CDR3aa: CSVKDSSYNSPLHF
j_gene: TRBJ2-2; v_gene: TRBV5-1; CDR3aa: CASSSPGLAGLYTGELFF
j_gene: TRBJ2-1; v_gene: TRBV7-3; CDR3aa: CASSLGGRGNNEQFF
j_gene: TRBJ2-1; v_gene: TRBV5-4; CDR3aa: CASSFLAGGNNEQFF
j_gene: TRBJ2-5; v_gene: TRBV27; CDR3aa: CASSLTLEGEETQYF
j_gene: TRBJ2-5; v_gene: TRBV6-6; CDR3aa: CASTKGQNQETQYF
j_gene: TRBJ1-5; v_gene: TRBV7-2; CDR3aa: CASSFRVDQPQHF
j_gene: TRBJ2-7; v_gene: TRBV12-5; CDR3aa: CASGSAWTSSPYEQYF
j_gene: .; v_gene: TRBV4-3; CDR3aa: CASSQGVGGPGPYEQYF
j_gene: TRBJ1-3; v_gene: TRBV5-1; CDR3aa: CASSQQGTAYGNTIYF
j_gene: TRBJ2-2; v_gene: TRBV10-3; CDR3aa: CAISERDKNTGELFF